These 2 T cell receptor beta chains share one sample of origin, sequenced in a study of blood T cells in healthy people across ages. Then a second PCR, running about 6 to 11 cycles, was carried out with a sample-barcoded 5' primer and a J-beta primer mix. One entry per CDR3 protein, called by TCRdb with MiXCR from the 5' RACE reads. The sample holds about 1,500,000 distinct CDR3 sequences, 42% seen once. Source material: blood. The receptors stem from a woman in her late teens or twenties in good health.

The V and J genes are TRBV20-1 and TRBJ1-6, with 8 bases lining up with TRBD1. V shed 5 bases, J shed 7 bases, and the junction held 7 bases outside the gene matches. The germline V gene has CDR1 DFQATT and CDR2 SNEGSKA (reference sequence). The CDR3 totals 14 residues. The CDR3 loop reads CSAAAGTGNSPLHF. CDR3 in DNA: TGCAGTGCTGCCGCCGGGACAGGAAATTCACCCCTCCACTTT.

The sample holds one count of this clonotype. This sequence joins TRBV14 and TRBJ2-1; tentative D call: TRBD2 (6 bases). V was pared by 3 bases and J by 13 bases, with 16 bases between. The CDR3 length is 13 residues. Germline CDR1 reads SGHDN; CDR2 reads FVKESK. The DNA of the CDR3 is TGTGCCAGCAGCCAGACTAGTAGGGAGACCCAGTTCTTC. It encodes CASSQTSRETQFF.